Each of the 31 T cell receptor beta chains below was sequenced from the same sample in a study of radiation and T cells in renal cell carcinoma. Sequencing used immunoSEQ multiplex PCR; TCRdb keeps in-frame clones, though not all of them. The sample lists 45,000 or so clones, roughly 80% occurring once. Time point denoted: baseline pretreatment blood. Documented treatment: 15 Gy SBRT to primary tumor, nephrectomy 4 weeks later. The sequencing used blood, collected from a patient whose treatment included radiotherapy and nephrectomy. These receptors originate from a woman in her sixties or seventies with renal cell carcinoma.

CDR3 sequence: CASSQGRGQSEQYF. Written as DNA, the CDR3 is TGCGCCAGCAGCCAAGGAAGGGGACAGTCCGAGCAGTACTTC. This sequence joins TRBV4-1 and TRBJ2-7; 7 bases agree with TRBD1. The CDR3 has 14 amino acids. Per germline, CDR1 MGHRA and CDR2 YSYEKL. The V and J ends lost 1 base and 6 bases, in that order; junction bases with no gene match: 6.

This sequence joins TRBV4-2 and TRBJ1-5; D uncertain. Trimming removed 1 base at V and 7 bases at J, with 8 bases between. Germline V gene lookup returns CDR1 LGHNA and CDR2 YNFKEQ. The length of the CDR3 is 13 residues. The CDR3 DNA follows: TGTGCCAGCAGCCAAGCCGTCAGGCAGCCCCAGCATTTT. Residues: CASSQAVRQPQHF.

This chain joins TRBV5-1 and TRBJ1-1; 7 bases line up with TRBD1. From germline, CDR1 is SGHRS and CDR2 YFSETQ. V shed 4 bases, J shed 3 bases, and the junction held 6 bases outside the gene matches. The CDR3 runs to 14 residues. CDR3 DNA: TGCGCCAGCAGCAGAAAAGGGACAGACACTGAAGCTTTCTTT. Protein: CASSRKGTDTEAFF.

The chain is built from TRBV30 and TRBJ1-6; D gene unclear. CDR1 and CDR2 from the germline V gene are GTSNPN and SVGIG (reference sequence). V lost 0 bases to trimming and J lost 9 bases, with 12 bases between them. The CDR3 runs 14 residues. The CDR3 loop is CAWSVTDPSSPLHF. CDR3 coding DNA: TGTGCCTGGAGTGTGACCGATCCTAGTTCACCCCTCCACTTT. The whole variable domain, remainder taken from reference TRBV30 and TRBJ1-6, is SQTIHQWPATLVQPVGSPLSLECTVEGTSNPNLYWYRQAAGRGLQLLFYSVGIGQISSEVPQNLSASRPQDRQFILSSKKLLLSDSGFYLCAWSVTDPSSPLHFGNGTRLTVT.

DNA of the CDR3: TGTGCCAGCAGCTTATTTAGCGGGAGATTTTCAGAGACCCAGTACTTC. This codes for CASSLFSGRFSETQYF. This chain links TRBV7-2 with TRBJ2-5; TRBD2 aligns across 9 bases. The CDR3 sequence is 16 residues long. V lost 2 bases and J lost 4; bases outside the gene matches: 8. Germline CDR1 SGHTA, CDR2 FQGNSA.

This clone was detected a few times. This chain uses TRBV5-1 with TRBJ1-5; 7 positions agree with TRBD1. V lost 4 bases to trimming and J lost 3 bases; unmatched junction nucleotides: 7. This CDR3 comprises 15 residues. Germline CDR1 reads SGHRS; CDR2 reads YFSETQ. The CDR3 spells CASSLGTASNQPQHF. The DNA for the CDR3 is TGCGCCAGCAGCCTAGGGACAGCGTCCAATCAGCCCCAGCATTTT.

The chain has TRBV30 and TRBJ1-5; no clear D gene. This CDR3 has 12 amino acids. From germline, CDR1 is GTSNPN and CDR2 SVGIG (reference sequence). Trimming pared 2 bases from V and 7 bases from J, leaving 9 bases between. The CDR3 is CAWSRVKQPQHF. The DNA of the CDR3 is TGTGCCTGGAGTCGGGTGAAACAGCCCCAGCATTTT.

As DNA, the CDR3 is TGTGCCAGCTCACCATCGAATAACTACGAGCAGTACTTC. It codes for CASSPSNNYEQYF. The chain employs TRBV18 and TRBJ2-7; D is uncertain. Germline V gives CDR1 KGHSH, CDR2 LQKENI. Trimming cost V 2 bases and J 3 bases, with 8 bases left between them. There are 13 residues in the CDR3.

V is TRBV19 and J is TRBJ1-1, with a possible D match to TRBD1 (5 bases). V was cut by 4 bases and J by 8 bases, with 11 bases left in between. Germline loops: CDR1 LNHDA, CDR2 SQIVND (reference sequence). This CDR3 is 12 amino acids long. For the CDR3, the DNA is TGTGCCAGTAGTAGCGGGGGTGGGGAAGCTTTCTTT. Translating it yields CASSSGGGEAFF.

The rearrangement joins TRBV5-4 to TRBJ1-2, with D possibly matching TRBD1 (5 bases). V was cut by 1 base and J by 7 bases, with 17 bases left in between. This CDR3 is built from 15 residues. The germline V gene encodes CDR1 SGHNT and CDR2 YYREEE (reference sequence). The CDR3 sequence: CASSLSQSQGFGYTF. The CDR3 DNA is TGTGCCAGCAGCTTGTCCCAAAGCCAGGGTTTTGGCTACACCTTC. Full variable domain (missing parts from reference TRBV5-4 and TRBJ1-2): ETGVTQSPTHLIKTRGQQVTLRCSSQSGHNTVSWYQQALGQGPQFIFQYYREEENGRGNFPPRFSGLQFPNYSSELNVNALELDDSALYLCASSLSQSQGFGYTFGSGTRLTVV.

The chain uses TRBV4-2 and TRBJ2-3; no firm D call. Trimming stripped 2 bases from V and 6 bases from J, with 9 bases between. The CDR3 loop spans 13 amino acids. Germline lookup yields CDR1 LGHNA and CDR2 YNFKEQ. The CDR3 region has the DNA TGTGCCAGCAGCCAATCTCCGAAGGATACGCAGTATTTT. Translated, it gives CASSQSPKDTQYF.

This clone appeared a few times. The V gene is TRBV2, the J gene TRBJ1-1; 7 positions match TRBD1. The length of the CDR3 is 14 residues. Losses at the gene ends were 10 bases for V and 3 bases for J; bases not matched to a gene: 11. The germline V gene encodes CDR1 SNHLY and CDR2 FYNNEI. In DNA form, the CDR3 reads TGTGCCACCCGCCGTATCACAGGGGACACTGAAGCTTTCTTT. Protein product: CATRRITGDTEAFF.

This clone turned up a few times. This chain uses TRBV27 with TRBJ2-1; 9 positions agree with TRBD2. The CDR3 length is 15 residues. The ends lost 5 bases at V and 9 bases at J; junction bases unmatched: 11. Germline V CDR1 and CDR2: MNHEY, SMNVEV (reference sequence). CDR3 DNA sequence: TGTGCCAGCAGTCGCGGGGCTAGCGGGGACCCTGAGCAGTTCTTC. It translates to CASSRGASGDPEQFF.

V usage is TRBV29-1 and J usage is TRBJ1-2; D is unclear. The CDR3 loop spans 11 amino acids. Germline V gives CDR1 SQVTM, CDR2 ANQGSEA. The V gene lost 3 bases and the J gene lost 7 bases, with 9 bases spanning the gap. The CDR3 DNA reads TGCAGCGTTGAGTCGGCTTTTGGCTACACCTTC. Amino acid sequence: CSVESAFGYTF.

This clone came up a few times. This sequence joins TRBV27 and TRBJ2-5; 12 nucleotides match TRBD2. Trimming removed 4 bases from V and 5 bases from J; junction bases left unmatched: 5. Germline CDR1 MNHEY, CDR2 SMNVEV (reference sequence). This CDR3 region has 15 residues. This CDR3 reads CASSWTSGIWETQYF. The CDR3 bases are TGTGCCAGCAGTTGGACTAGCGGGATTTGGGAGACCCAGTACTTC.

The V and J genes are TRBV4-3 and TRBJ2-1; TRBD2 matches at 7 bases. The length of the CDR3 is 15 residues. The V segment lost 0 bases and the J segment 5 bases; nucleotides outside the gene matches: 4. Germline assignment: CDR1 LGHNA and CDR2 YSLEER. The CDR3 here is CASSQDWLADNEQFF. CDR3 nucleotides: TGCGCCAGCAGCCAAGATTGGCTAGCGGACAATGAGCAGTTCTTC.

This clone has just a few counts. The chain uses TRBV2 and TRBJ2-1, with 7 bases fitting TRBD2. The CDR3 runs to 16 residues. Germline values: CDR1 SNHLY, CDR2 FYNNEI. Losses at the gene ends were 3 bases for V and 7 bases for J; bases not matched to a gene: 12. The CDR3 loop reads CASSDGLAGEENEQFF. CDR3 DNA: TGTGCCAGCAGTGATGGGTTGGCGGGAGAGGAAAATGAGCAGTTCTTC.

The table lists this clone with a few counts. The J gene is TRBJ2-1, the V gene TRBV5-1; 12 nucleotides agree with TRBD2. Trimming at V came to 6 bases and at J to 0 bases, leaving 10 bases not matched to a gene. The CDR3 has 18 residues. Germline V CDR1 and CDR2: SGHRS, YFSETQ. In nucleotides, the CDR3 is TGCGCCAGCAAGGTAGGACTAGCGGGAAGGCCCTCCTACAATGAGCAGTTCTTC. It yields the protein CASKVGLAGRPSYNEQFF.

As regards this clone: A junction boundary mismatches the germline segment, possibly from a read error. The CDR3 nucleotides read TGTGCCAGCTCTCCACAGGGGCTGGCCTACAATGAGCAGTTCTTC. Amino acid sequence: CASSPQGLAYNEQFF. The V and J genes are TRBV18 and TRBJ2-1; 7 bases are shared with TRBD1. The length of the CDR3 is 15 residues. Germline loops: CDR1 KGHSH, CDR2 LQKENI.

This chain's CDR3 is CASYSYETTDTDTQYF. The CDR3 DNA reads TGCGCCAGCTACTCCTACGAGACTACGGATACAGATACGCAGTATTTT. The chain couples TRBV10-2 to TRBJ2-3; possibly TRBD2 for D (5 bases). Trimming took off 8 bases at V and 3 bases at J, with 21 bases between the two ends. Germline V gene data show CDR1 as WSHSY and CDR2 as SAAADI. The CDR3 sequence is 16 residues long.

The chain recombines TRBV13 with TRBJ2-7; a possible D gene is TRBD2 (6 bases). Trimming removed 5 bases at V and 0 bases at J, with 11 bases between. There are 14 residues in the CDR3. Germline V gene data show CDR1 as PRHDT and CDR2 as FYEKMQ (reference sequence). The CDR3, as DNA: TGTGCCAGCAGCGAAGGAGGGGTCTCCTACGAGCAGTACTTC. Its translation is CASSEGGVSYEQYF. Supplemented by reference TRBV13 and TRBJ2-7, the full variable domain reads AAGVIQSPRHLIKEKRETATLKCYPIPRHDTVYWYQQGPGQDPQFLISFYEKMQSDKGSIPDRFSAQQFSDYHSELNMSSLELGDSALYFCASSEGGVSYEQYFGPGTRLTVT.

V is TRBV15 and J is TRBJ2-2; 8 bases match TRBD1. Trimming cost V 1 base and J 3 bases; bases outside gene matches: 4. The CDR3 sequence is 16 residues long. CDR1 is LNHNV, CDR2 YYDKDF, per germline (reference sequence). The CDR3 nucleotides read TGTGCCACCAGCAGAGGACCAGGGGGCGACACCGGGGAGCTGTTTTTT. Its translation is CATSRGPGGDTGELFF.

This clone has more than one count but fewer than ten. The chain links TRBV10-2 to TRBJ1-1; tentatively, D is TRBD1 (6 bases). The germline V gene has CDR1 WSHSY and CDR2 SAAADI. Deletions cut 0 bases from V and 11 bases from J, with 19 bases between. CDR3 length: 15 amino acids. The CDR3 DNA sequence: TGCGCCAGCAGTGAGTCGCCCACGACAGGAACGAAGGCTTTCTTT. It codes for CASSESPTTGTKAFF.

The genes are TRBV5-1 and TRBJ2-6, with D possibly being TRBD2 (6 bases). Germline V CDR1 and CDR2: SGHRS, YFSETQ. With 4 bases removed from V and 4 bases from J, the gap between germline ends came to 15 bases. The CDR3 consists of 16 residues. CDR3 amino acids: CASSDGGGPGANVLTF. CDR3 DNA: TGCGCCAGCAGCGACGGCGGAGGGCCAGGGGCCAACGTCCTGACTTTC. Based on the CDR3 plus reference TRBV5-1 and TRBJ2-6, the full variable domain is KAGVTQTPRYLIKTRGQQVTLSCSPISGHRSVSWYQQTPGQGLQFLFEYFSETQRNKGNFPGRFSGRQFSNSRSEMNVSTLELGDSALYLCASSDGGGPGANVLTFGAGSRLTVL.

For the CDR3, the DNA is TGCGCCAGCAGTTCGGGACAGAATCAAGAGACCCAGTACTTC. Translating it yields CASSSGQNQETQYF. The V gene is TRBV10-1, the J gene TRBJ2-5; 7 nucleotides match TRBD1. The length of the CDR3 is 14 residues. CDR1 and CDR2 from the germline V gene are WNHNN and SYGVQD (reference sequence). J gave up 2 bases and V 5 bases, and 5 bases lay outside the gene matches.

V gene TRBV6-5 combines with J gene TRBJ2-2; D gene ambiguous. The V and J ends lost 5 bases and 2 bases respectively, with 6 bases between them. The CDR3 contains 13 residues. Germline loops: CDR1 MNHEY, CDR2 SVGAGI. The CDR3 region is CASSPLNTGELFF. CDR3 in DNA: TGTGCCAGCAGTCCCCTAAACACCGGGGAGCTGTTTTTT.

In its sample, this clone was seen many times. The J gene is TRBJ2-7, the V gene TRBV5-5; D assignment may be TRBD1 or TRBD2 (5 bases each). The germline V gene encodes CDR1 SGHKS and CDR2 YYEKEE (reference sequence). V was shortened by 1 base and J by 6 bases, with 8 bases between the two germline ends. The CDR3 spans 12 residues. The CDR3 sequence: CASSLSGGEQYF. The CDR3 nucleotides are TGTGCCAGCAGCTTGTCTGGGGGCGAGCAGTACTTC.

Note on this clone: At the DNA level, this CDR3 is encoded by other sequences in the same sample as well. The rearrangement joins TRBV7-3 to TRBJ2-1, with 9 nucleotides matching TRBD2. Trimming at V came to 1 base and at J to 2 bases, leaving 0 bases not matched to a gene. There are 15 residues in the CDR3. Germline V CDR1 and CDR2: SGHTA, FQGTGA. The CDR3 sequence: CASSLRLAAYNEQFF. The CDR3, as DNA: TGTGCCAGCAGCTTAAGACTAGCGGCCTACAATGAGCAGTTCTTC.

This chain connects TRBV7-3 to TRBJ2-3; 13 positions match TRBD2. CDR1 and CDR2 from the germline V gene are SGHTA and FQGTGA. The CDR3 is 16 residues long. V dropped 4 bases and J dropped 5; count of bases not matched to a gene: 6. The CDR3 nucleotides read TGTGCCAGCAGCTACGGACTAGCGGGGGCTTTAGATACGCAGTATTTT. Encoded protein: CASSYGLAGALDTQYF.

This rearrangement joins TRBV30 to TRBJ2-7, with 9 positions matching TRBD1. The CDR3 runs to 15 residues. Per germline, CDR1 GTSNPN and CDR2 SVGIG (reference sequence). The V gene end was trimmed by 3 bases and the J gene end by 3 bases; junction bases not matched to a gene: 9. CDR3 region: CAWRVPGQGGYEQYF. In DNA form, the CDR3 reads TGTGCCTGGAGGGTACCGGGACAGGGCGGCTACGAGCAGTACTTC. The full variable domain, in which reference TRBV30 and TRBJ2-7 provide the parts outside the CDR3, is SQTIHQWPATLVQPVGSPLSLECTVEGTSNPNLYWYRQAAGRGLQLLFYSVGIGQISSEVPQNLSASRPQDRQFILSSKKLLLSDSGFYLCAWRVPGQGGYEQYFGPGTRLTVT.

A single count supports this clone. The V call is TRBV6-1, the J call TRBJ2-1, with D perhaps TRBD2 (6 bases). The V gene lost 3 bases and the J gene lost 7 bases, with 22 bases spanning the gap. The CDR3 consists of 17 residues. Germline lookup yields CDR1 MNHNS and CDR2 SASEGT. The CDR3 region is CASSDGGGAEFLNEQFF. DNA of the CDR3: TGTGCCAGCAGTGATGGAGGAGGGGCCGAGTTTCTTAATGAGCAGTTCTTC.